This T cell receptor beta chain was observed in a study of radiotherapy plus CTLA-4 blockade in lung cancer. Study background: Objective responses arose in roughly 17% of patients, and around 32% experienced disease control. Overall study findings and caveats: Reports state that early shifts in blood T cell clones, with interferon-beta, best predicted response.

Clones were read by immunoSEQ multiplex PCR, and TCRdb kept only the in-frame ones, dropping some. The table shows about 14,000 clones, with around 87% occurring only once. To note about this clone: No antigen is known for it.

Material: peripheral blood, obtained from a patient treated with radiotherapy plus ipilimumab. This TCR was recovered from a human donor with non-small cell lung cancer that progressed on radiotherapy plus ipilimumab. Some clones in this sample may be carry-over from other donors' samples.

The DNA of the CDR3 is TGCGCCAGCAGCTTAAGCTCAGAGGGCCTAGGAAATTCACCCCTCCACTTT. Its protein is CASSLSSEGLGNSPLHF. The J gene is TRBJ1-6, the V gene TRBV5-1; D is ambiguous. The germline gives CDR1 SGHRS, CDR2 YFSETQ. V was clipped by 2 bases and J by 7 bases, with 19 bases between them. This CDR3 is built from 17 residues.